This TCR beta chain was captured by sequencing in a study of T cell responses to AZD1222 COVID-19 vaccine. Findings and caveats of the study: Receipt of two AZD1222 doses was followed by a rise in Spike-specific TCR breadth and depth.

The CDR3 is 16 amino acids. The germline V gene has CDR1 LNHDA and CDR2 SQIVND (reference sequence). The V gene lost 3 bases and the J gene lost 11 bases, with 25 bases spanning the gap. Measured with immunoSEQ multiplex PCR; TCRdb has only the in-frame clones, and not every one. The sample lists approximately 130,000 clones; more than 65% were seen once. As regards this clone: Its antigen is still unknown.

The TCR sequence derives from an adult who received the AZD1222 COVID-19 vaccine. The chain has TRBV19 and TRBJ1-1; D remains unclear. The source was peripheral blood, collected 28 days after the second AZD1222 dose. This CDR3 is CASSIKSGSSYGWAFF. The DNA of the CDR3 is TGTGCCAGTAGTATCAAGTCTGGGTCCTCCTACGGGTGGGCTTTCTTT.